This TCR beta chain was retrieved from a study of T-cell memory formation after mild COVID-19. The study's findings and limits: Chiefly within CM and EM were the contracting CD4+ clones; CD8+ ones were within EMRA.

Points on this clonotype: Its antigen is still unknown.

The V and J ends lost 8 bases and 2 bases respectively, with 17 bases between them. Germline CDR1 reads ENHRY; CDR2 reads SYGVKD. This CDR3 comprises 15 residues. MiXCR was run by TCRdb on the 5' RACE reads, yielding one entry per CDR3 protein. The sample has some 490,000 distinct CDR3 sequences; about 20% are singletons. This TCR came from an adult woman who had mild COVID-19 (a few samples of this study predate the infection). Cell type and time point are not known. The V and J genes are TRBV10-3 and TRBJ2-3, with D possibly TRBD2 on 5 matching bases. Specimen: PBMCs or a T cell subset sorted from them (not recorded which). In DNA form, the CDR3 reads TGTGCCATCTCCCGCTCTAGCCTAGACACAGATACGCAGTATTTT. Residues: CAISRSSLDTDTQYF.